What follows are 2 T cell receptor beta chains derived from one specimen sequenced in a study of Ad26.COV2.S vaccination and SARS-CoV-2 variants. Here immunoSEQ multiplex PCR was the method, and the copy in TCRdb shows in-frame clones only, minus some. This table has about half a million clones, about 88% appearing once. Treatment reported: 15 to 20 received Ad26.COV2.S at low or high dose, single or two shots; 5 received placebo; per-sample allocation not given. Samples analyzed were those drawn on day 63 after the first vaccine or placebo injection. The starting material was peripheral blood, obtained in a trial of Ad26.COV2.S vaccine versus placebo. Every receptor here comes from a person aged 18 to 65 who received the Ad26.COV2.S COVID-19 vaccine or a placebo.

The chain joins TRBV2 to TRBJ1-1; TRBD1 matches at 8 bases. The trim removed 4 bases at V and 4 bases at J, leaving 5 bases unmatched. The CDR3 runs 14 residues. Germline V lookup: CDR1 SNHLY, CDR2 FYNNEI. The CDR3 loop reads CASSVTGGGTEAFF. CDR3 nucleotides: TGTGCCAGCAGTGTTACAGGGGGAGGCACTGAAGCTTTCTTT. The full variable domain, completed using reference TRBV2 and TRBJ1-1, is EPEVTQTPSHQVTQMGQEVILRCVPISNHLYFYWYRQILGQKVEFLVSFYNNEISEKSEIFDDQFSVERPDGSNFTLKIRSTKLEDSAMYFCASSVTGGGTEAFFGQGTRLTVV.

The V and J genes are TRBV19 and TRBJ1-2; TRBD1 matches 8 bases. The germline V gene has CDR1 LNHDA and CDR2 SQIVND (reference sequence). V dropped 7 bases and J dropped 2; count of bases not matched to a gene: 6. This CDR3 region has 14 residues. CDR3 in amino acids: CASTGQGQNYGYTF. In DNA, the CDR3 is TGTGCCAGTACAGGACAGGGACAGAACTATGGCTACACCTTC.